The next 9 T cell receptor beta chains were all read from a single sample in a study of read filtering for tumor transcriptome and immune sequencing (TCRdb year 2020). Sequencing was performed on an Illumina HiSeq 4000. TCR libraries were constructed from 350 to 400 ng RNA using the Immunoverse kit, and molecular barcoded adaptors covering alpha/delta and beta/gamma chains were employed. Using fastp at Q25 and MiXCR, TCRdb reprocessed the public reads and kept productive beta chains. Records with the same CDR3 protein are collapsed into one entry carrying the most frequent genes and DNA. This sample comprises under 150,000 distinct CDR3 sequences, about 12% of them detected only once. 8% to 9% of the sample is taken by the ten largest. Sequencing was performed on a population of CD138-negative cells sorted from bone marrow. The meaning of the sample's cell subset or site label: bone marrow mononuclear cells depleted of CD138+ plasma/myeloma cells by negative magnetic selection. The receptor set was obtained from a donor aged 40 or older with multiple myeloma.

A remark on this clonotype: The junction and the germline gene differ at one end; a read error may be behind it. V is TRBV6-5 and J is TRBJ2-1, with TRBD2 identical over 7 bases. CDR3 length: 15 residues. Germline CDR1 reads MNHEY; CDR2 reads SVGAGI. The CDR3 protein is CVSSSTGAGSDEQFF. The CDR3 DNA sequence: TGTGTCAGCAGTTCCACGGGAGCGGGAAGTGATGAGCAGTTCTTC.

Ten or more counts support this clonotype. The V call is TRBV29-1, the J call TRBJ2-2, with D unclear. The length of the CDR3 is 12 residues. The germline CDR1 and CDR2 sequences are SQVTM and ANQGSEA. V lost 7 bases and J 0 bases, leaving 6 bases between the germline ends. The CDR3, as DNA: TGCAGCGGGCAGACGAACACCGGGGAGCTGTTTTTT. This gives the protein CSGQTNTGELFF.

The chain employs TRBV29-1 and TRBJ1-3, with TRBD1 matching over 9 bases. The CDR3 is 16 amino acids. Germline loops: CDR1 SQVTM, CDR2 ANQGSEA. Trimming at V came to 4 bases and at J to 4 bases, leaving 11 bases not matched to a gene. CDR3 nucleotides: TGCAGCGTTGCGAAAACCTGGACAGGGGAAGGAAACACCATATATTTT. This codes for CSVAKTWTGEGNTIYF.

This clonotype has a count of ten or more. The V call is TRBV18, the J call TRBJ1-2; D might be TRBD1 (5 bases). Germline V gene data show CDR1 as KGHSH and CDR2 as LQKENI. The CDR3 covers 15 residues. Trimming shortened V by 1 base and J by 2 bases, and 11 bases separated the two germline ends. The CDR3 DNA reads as TGTGCCAGCTCACCACGCAGGGAGGCGAACTATGGCTACACCTTC. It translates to CASSPRREANYGYTF.

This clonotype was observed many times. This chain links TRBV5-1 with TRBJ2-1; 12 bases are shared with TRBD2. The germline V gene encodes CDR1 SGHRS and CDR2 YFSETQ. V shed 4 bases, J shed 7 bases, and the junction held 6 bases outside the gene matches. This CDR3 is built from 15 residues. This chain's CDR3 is CASSLTSGRPNEQFF. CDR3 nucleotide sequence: TGCGCCAGCAGCCTTACTAGCGGGAGGCCTAATGAGCAGTTCTTC.

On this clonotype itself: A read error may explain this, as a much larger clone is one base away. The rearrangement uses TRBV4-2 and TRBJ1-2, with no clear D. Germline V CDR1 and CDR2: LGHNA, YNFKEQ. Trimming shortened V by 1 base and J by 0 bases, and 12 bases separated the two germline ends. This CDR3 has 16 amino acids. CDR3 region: CASSQGPGRSNYGYTF. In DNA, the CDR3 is TGTGCCAGCAGCCAAGGTCCGGGGAGGTCTAACTATGGCTACACCTTC.

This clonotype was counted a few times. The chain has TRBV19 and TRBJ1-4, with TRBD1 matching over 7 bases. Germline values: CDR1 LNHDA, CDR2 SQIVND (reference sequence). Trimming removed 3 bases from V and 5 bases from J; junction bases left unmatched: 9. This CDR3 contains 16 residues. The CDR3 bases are TGTGCCAGTAGTATGTTTTCCAGGGGGAAAAATGAAAAACTGTTTTTT. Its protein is CASSMFSRGKNEKLFF.

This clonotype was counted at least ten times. The CDR3 is CSVDVRTGGLYNEQFF. DNA for the CDR3: TGCAGCGTTGATGTGAGGACAGGAGGTCTCTACAATGAGCAGTTCTTC. This chain links TRBV29-1 with TRBJ2-1; the match to TRBD1 covers 7 bases. Trimming took 3 bases from V and 3 from J; bases not matched to a gene: 11. Germline assignment: CDR1 SQVTM and CDR2 ANQGSEA. This CDR3 region has 16 residues.

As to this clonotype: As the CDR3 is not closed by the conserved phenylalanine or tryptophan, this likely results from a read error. The CDR3 loop is CASSPIPRLVSTGELFI. Here the CDR3 DNA reads TGTGCCAGCAGCCCGATCCCCCGACTTGTGAGCACCGGGGAGCTGTTTATT. V and J are TRBV3-1 and TRBJ2-2; the D is unclear. The CDR3 covers 17 residues. Trimming removed 4 bases at V and 4 bases at J, with 19 bases between. Germline CDR1 LGHDT, CDR2 YNNKEL (reference sequence).